The 31 T cell receptor beta chains reported below all come from one sample, sequenced in a study of blood T cell repertoires in COVID-19. The assay was immunoSEQ multiplex PCR, and TCRdb's table has in-frame clones only and misses some. Counted here are over 150,000 clones, over 80% occurring once; the ten biggest clones make up 6.5% to 9.5%. Source material: peripheral blood. Source of these receptors: an elderly woman with COVID-19, enrolled during active disease.

This chain connects TRBV5-5 to TRBJ1-1; 9 nucleotides match TRBD1. V lost 2 bases to trimming and J lost 1 base; unmatched junction nucleotides: 3. The CDR3 extends over 15 amino acids. The germline gives CDR1 SGHKS, CDR2 YYEKEE (reference sequence). CDR3 sequence: CASSLMGQGNTEAFF. The CDR3 DNA reads as TGTGCCAGCAGCTTAATGGGACAGGGGAACACTGAAGCTTTCTTT.

This chain connects TRBV3-1 (or the pseudogene TRBV3-2) to TRBJ2-7; a weak D match, TRBD1 (5 bases). This CDR3 has 13 amino acids. Looked up from germline, CDR1 is LGHDT and CDR2 is YNNKEL (reference sequence). Trimming took off 0 bases at V and 5 bases at J, with 8 bases between the two ends. The CDR3: CASSQDRAHEQYF. DNA for the CDR3: TGTGCCAGCAGCCAAGACAGGGCCCACGAGCAGTACTTC.

This chain links TRBV4-1 with TRBJ1-2; D not certain. V lost 0 bases and J lost 2, with 7 bases in between. CDR3 length equals 14 residues. CDR1 and CDR2 from the germline V gene are MGHRA and YSYEKL. The CDR3 region is CASSQEEGNYGYTF. Written as DNA, the CDR3 is TGCGCCAGCAGCCAAGAGGAGGGAAACTATGGCTACACCTTC.

This chain links TRBV5-1 with TRBJ2-5, with TRBD2 matching 7 bases. The CDR3 extends over 16 amino acids. J was trimmed by 2 bases and V by 0 bases; bases with no gene match: 7. Germline lookup yields CDR1 SGHRS and CDR2 YFSETQ. In DNA form, the CDR3 reads TGCGCCAGCAGCTTGGCCTACCCCGGGGGGCAAGAGACCCAGTACTTC. Protein sequence: CASSLAYPGGQETQYF.

The CDR3 here is CASSEVLAGQQFF. CDR3 DNA: TGCGCCAGCAGTGAGGTGTTAGCGGGCCAGCAGTTCTTC. The V and J genes are TRBV10-2 and TRBJ2-1; 7 bases agree with TRBD2. There are 13 residues in the CDR3. After removal of 2 bases from V and 11 bases from J, the junction contained 6 bases not matched to a gene. Germline V CDR1 and CDR2: WSHSY, SAAADI.

The chain recombines TRBV6-5 with TRBJ1-6; TRBD1 aligns across 7 bases. The CDR3 is made up of 15 amino acids. Unmatched junction bases numbered 7, after V lost 5 bases and J lost 6 bases. The germline gives CDR1 MNHEY, CDR2 SVGAGI. DNA of the CDR3: TGTGCCAGCAGTCCAAGACAGGGTCGTAATTCACCCCTCCACTTT. It translates to CASSPRQGRNSPLHF.

This clone was recorded only once. V gene TRBV18 combines with J gene TRBJ1-6, with no clear D. The length of the CDR3 is 16 residues. The V gene lost 3 bases and the J gene lost 7 bases, with 16 bases spanning the gap. The germline CDR1 and CDR2 sequences are KGHSH and LQKENI. CDR3 sequence reads: CASSPRPGRDNSPLHF. The CDR3 DNA is TGTGCCAGCTCACCTCGCCCGGGGAGAGACAATTCACCCCTCCACTTT.

The rearrangement links TRBV3-1 (or the pseudogene TRBV3-2) to TRBJ2-5; 11 bases line up with TRBD2. The CDR3 covers 15 residues. With V trimmed by 0 bases and J by 4 bases, 1 base remained unmatched. Germline CDR1 reads LGHDT; CDR2 reads YNNKEL (reference sequence). The CDR3 reads CASSQETSGRETQYF. The DNA for the CDR3 is TGTGCCAGCAGCCAAGAAACTAGCGGGAGAGAGACCCAGTACTTC.

This clone appeared a single time. This rearrangement joins TRBV7-2 to TRBJ1-2; 8 bases agree with TRBD1. Germline values: CDR1 SGHTA, CDR2 FQGNSA. The CDR3 spans 13 residues. V lost 7 bases, J lost 8 bases, and 9 bases stayed unmatched. The CDR3 DNA sequence: TGTGCCAGCAACGACAGGGGCCCGGAGGGCTACACCTTC. Protein product: CASNDRGPEGYTF.

This clone was found once. The V call is TRBV6-6, the J call TRBJ2-3, with D tentatively TRBD1 (5 bases). The V gene lost 7 bases and the J gene lost 5 bases, with 16 bases spanning the gap. Germline CDR1 is MNHNY and CDR2 is SVGAGI (reference sequence). This CDR3 region has 14 residues. The CDR3 region is CASNQRGPRDTQYF. DNA of the CDR3: TGTGCCAGCAATCAAAGGGGCCCCCGAGATACGCAGTATTTT.

The rearrangement uses TRBV5-5 and TRBJ2-5, with 7 bases aligning to TRBD2. Germline CDR1 SGHKS, CDR2 YYEKEE (reference sequence). The CDR3 totals 17 residues. J was trimmed by 5 bases and V by 2 bases; bases with no gene match: 15. CDR3 sequence (DNA): TGTGCCAGCAGCTTCTTTGGGGGAGGGATCCTAAGGGAGACCCAGTACTTC. Amino acid sequence: CASSFFGGGILRETQYF. The variable domain in full, with the rest retrieved from reference TRBV5-5 and TRBJ2-5, is DAGVTQSPTHLIKTRGQQVTLRCSPISGHKSVSWYQQVLGQGPQFIFQYYEKEERGRGNFPDRFSARQFPNYSSELNVNALLLGDSALYLCASSFFGGGILRETQYFGPGTRLLVL.

This clone was seen a few times. The J gene is TRBJ2-7, the V gene TRBV9; D might be TRBD2 (6 bases). V lost 0 bases and J lost 3, with 13 bases in between. The V gene's germline CDR1 is SGDLS and CDR2 YYNGEE. The CDR3 is 15 amino acids. The CDR3 nucleotides read TGTGCCAGCAGCGTAGGGCCTAGCGAGCTCTACGAGCAGTACTTC. As protein: CASSVGPSELYEQYF. Full variable domain (remainder filled in from reference TRBV9 and TRBJ2-7): DSGVTQTPKHLITATGQRVTLRCSPRSGDLSVYWYQQSLDQGLQFLIQYYNGEERAKGNILERFSAQQFPDLHSELNLSSLELGDSALYFCASSVGPSELYEQYFGPGTRLTVT.

The CDR3, as DNA: TGTGCCAGCAGCGGGCAGGGTTTTTCCTACAATGAGCAGTTCTTC. Encoded protein: CASSGQGFSYNEQFF. The chain carries TRBV9 and TRBJ2-1; perhaps TRBD1 as D (5 bases). Germline V gives CDR1 SGDLS, CDR2 YYNGEE. Trimming stripped 3 bases from V and 1 base from J, with 11 bases between. CDR3 length equals 15 residues.

V is TRBV15 and J is TRBJ1-6; D is ambiguous. CDR1 LNHNV and CDR2 YYDKDF come from the germline V gene (reference sequence). CDR3 size: 12 residues. The V and J ends lost 8 bases and 10 bases respectively, with 12 bases between them. CDR3 bases: TGTGCCACCCTTTCGGGGTCCTCACCCCTCCACTTT. Translating gives CATLSGSSPLHF.

This clone was detected once. The chain joins TRBV7-9 to TRBJ2-3; D possibly corresponds to TRBD2 (6 bases). The germline V gene has CDR1 SEHNR and CDR2 FQNEAQ (reference sequence). Trimming shortened V by 8 bases and J by 5 bases, and 14 bases separated the two germline ends. The CDR3 totals 13 residues. CDR3 sequence: CASVRGSQDTQYF. CDR3 nucleotides: TGTGCCAGCGTACGGGGGTCACAAGATACGCAGTATTTT.

The rearrangement joins TRBV3-1 (or the pseudogene TRBV3-2) to TRBJ1-4; D is unclear. CDR3 length: 15 residues. CDR1 is LGHDT, CDR2 YNNKEL, per germline (reference sequence). The ends were cut back, 4 bases at V and 0 bases at J, with 9 bases in the middle. CDR3 nucleotide sequence: TGTGCCAGCAGCCTGCGGGGAGCAACTAATGAAAAACTGTTTTTT. Translating gives CASSLRGATNEKLFF.

The rearrangement links TRBV4-1 to TRBJ1-4; no definite D call. Germline CDR1 reads MGHRA; CDR2 reads YSYEKL. V lost 3 bases and J lost 11, with 7 bases in between. The CDR3 has 11 amino acids. The CDR3 DNA is TGCGCCAGCAGCCACATCGGGAAACTGTTTTTT. Protein product: CASSHIGKLFF.

This sequence joins TRBV6-4 and TRBJ2-2; 15 positions match TRBD2. Germline lookup yields CDR1 MRHNA and CDR2 SNTAGT. V lost 2 bases to trimming and J lost 6 bases; unmatched junction nucleotides: 16. The CDR3 runs 21 residues. The CDR3, as DNA: TGTGCCAGCAGTGACCCAAGAACCCCCGGGACTAGCGGGAGGTCCCCCGGGGAGCTGTTTTTT. Its protein is CASSDPRTPGTSGRSPGELFF.

This chain joins TRBV10-1 and TRBJ1-5; 9 bases align to TRBD1. V shed 3 bases, J shed 0 bases, and the junction held 21 bases outside the gene matches. The germline V gene encodes CDR1 WNHNN and CDR2 SYGVQD (reference sequence). The CDR3 length is 22 residues. In DNA, the CDR3 is TGCGCCAGCAGTGATGAGACTTACAACCGACAGGGGGGACTATATAGCAATCAGCCCCAGCATTTT. Its protein product is CASSDETYNRQGGLYSNQPQHF.

This clone has a handful of counts. The chain carries TRBV3-1 (or the pseudogene TRBV3-2) and TRBJ1-4; no clear D. Germline V gives CDR1 LGHDT, CDR2 YNNKEL (reference sequence). The V and J ends lost 3 bases and 6 bases respectively, with 11 bases between them. The CDR3 loop spans 14 amino acids. CDR3: CASSQRAVDEKLFF. For the CDR3, the DNA is TGTGCCAGCAGCCAGAGGGCTGTTGATGAAAAACTGTTTTTT.

This clone has a handful of counts. The V call is TRBV7-2, the J call TRBJ1-2; D is unresolved. Germline-derived CDR1 and CDR2 are SGHTA and FQGNSA. This CDR3 has 14 residues. V lost 1 base and J 6 bases, leaving 12 bases between the germline ends. CDR3 nucleotides: TGTGCCAGCAGCTTAGAGGCTGGAGGGAATGGCTACACCTTC. The encoded protein is CASSLEAGGNGYTF.

The chain uses TRBV9 and TRBJ2-1; D not certain. Germline loops: CDR1 SGDLS, CDR2 YYNGEE. V lost 0 bases to trimming and J lost 0 bases, with 10 bases between them. The CDR3 sequence is 16 residues long. In DNA, the CDR3 is TGTGCCAGCAGCGTAGCCCTATCGAGCTCCTACAATGAGCAGTTCTTC. Encoded protein: CASSVALSSSYNEQFF.

This chain uses TRBV20-1 with TRBJ2-7, with D perhaps TRBD1 (5 bases). The germline V gene has CDR1 DFQATT and CDR2 SNEGSKA (reference sequence). This CDR3 comprises 11 residues. V was shortened by 3 bases and J by 6 bases, with 9 bases between the two germline ends. CDR3 coding DNA: TGCAGTGCTAGTACAAGGGGCGAGCAGTACTTC. Protein product: CSASTRGEQYF.

The CDR3: CASSPGTGGGKPQHF. The CDR3 DNA is TGTGCCAGCAGCCCTGGGACAGGGGGCGGGAAGCCCCAGCATTTT. The V call is TRBV5-5, the J call TRBJ1-5; 12 nucleotides line up with TRBD1. The CDR3 contains 15 residues. Germline loops: CDR1 SGHKS, CDR2 YYEKEE (reference sequence). Trimming removed 4 bases from V and 8 bases from J; junction bases left unmatched: 7.

This clone was seen a single time. The chain links TRBV3-1 (or the pseudogene TRBV3-2) to TRBJ2-1, with 9 bases aligning to TRBD2. The germline V gene has CDR1 LGHDT and CDR2 YNNKEL (reference sequence). V shed 4 bases and J 0 bases; nucleotides not matched to a gene: 4. This CDR3 comprises 16 residues. Written as DNA, the CDR3 is TGTGCCAGCAGCCCCTTTAGCGGGAGCTCCTACAATGAGCAGTTCTTC. Translating it yields CASSPFSGSSYNEQFF.

The chain links TRBV7-2 to TRBJ2-5; possibly TRBD1 for D (6 bases). V was pared by 3 bases and J by 2 bases, with 10 bases between. Per germline, CDR1 SGHTA and CDR2 FQGNSA. The CDR3 runs to 14 residues. CDR3 sequence (DNA): TGTGCCAGCAGCTTTCAAAGGGGGCAAGAGACCCAGTACTTC. Encoded protein: CASSFQRGQETQYF.

The sample holds one count of this clone. V usage is TRBV5-5 and J usage is TRBJ2-7; a possible D gene is TRBD1 (5 bases). The CDR3 sequence is 13 residues long. CDR1 is SGHKS, CDR2 YYEKEE, per germline (reference sequence). The V end lost 7 bases, the J end lost 7 bases, and 18 bases lay between the germline ends. DNA of the CDR3: TGTGCCAGCGCCCCAGGGTCTGGGGATGAGCAGTACTTC. Amino acids: CASAPGSGDEQYF.

This chain connects TRBV27 to TRBJ2-7; 9 bases are a match to TRBD2. The ends lost 1 base at V and 6 bases at J; junction bases unmatched: 7. Germline values: CDR1 MNHEY, CDR2 SMNVEV (reference sequence). The CDR3 sequence is 15 residues long. The chain's CDR3 is CASSLFRGTSSEQYF. In DNA, the CDR3 is TGTGCCAGCAGTTTATTTCGCGGGACTAGCAGCGAGCAGTACTTC.

The chain has TRBV11-2 and TRBJ2-7; D may be TRBD2 (7 bases). The germline CDR1 and CDR2 sequences are SGHAT and FQNNGV. Trimming stripped 0 bases from V and 9 bases from J, with 12 bases between. CDR3 length: 13 residues. In nucleotides, the CDR3 is TGTGCCAGCAGCTTAGAACAGGGCGGGGGGCAGTACTTC. The encoded protein is CASSLEQGGGQYF.

The gene calls are TRBV19 and TRBJ1-1; TRBD1 matches 8 bases. There are 12 residues in the CDR3. CDR1 and CDR2 (germline): LNHDA, SQIVND (reference sequence). Trimming removed 4 bases from V and 5 bases from J; junction bases left unmatched: 0. In nucleotides, the CDR3 is TGTGCCAGTAGTAGACAGGGGACTGAAGCTTTCTTT. It yields the protein CASSRQGTEAFF.

The chain carries TRBV5-6 and TRBJ2-1, with D perhaps TRBD2 (7 bases). Germline V gene sequence: CDR1 SGHDT, CDR2 YYEEEE. CDR3 length: 14 residues. The V gene lost 0 bases and the J gene lost 9 bases, with 13 bases spanning the gap. The CDR3, as DNA: TGTGCCAGCAGCTTGGTGGGGGGGCGAGGTGAGCAGTTCTTC. Translating gives CASSLVGGRGEQFF.